This T cell receptor (beta chain) was obtained from a study of blood T cell repertoires in COVID-19 (dated by TCRdb to about 2020). In terms of the full investigation: Samples covering the acute and convalescent phases of COVID-19 were provided by collaborators in the United States, Italy and Spain. The samples were drawn from the first 160 participants of the ongoing ImmuneRACE study and from under 1,500 subjects provided by 6 global collaborators. Nearly every sample came with metadata listing a de-identified subject ID, COVID-19 status, age in years and sex. The repertoires were made available in a free public database intended to serve as a resource for research on the immune response to SARS-CoV-2. The material from the prospective study consisted of cDNA or gDNA derived from T cells, B-cell-depleted T cells, or PBMCs. Where available, HLA class I and class II types were taken from metadata supplied by the sample provider and were not determined by assay-based typing. Deeply sampled blood TCRbeta repertoires from subjects exposed to, actively infected with, or recovered from COVID-19 were included in the dataset. Results and caveats for the whole study, not just this receptor: How much clinical and demographic metadata was included differed by source and by participant, and the metadata was provided uncurated.

Whole blood was collected in K2EDTA tubes by collaborating institutions according to the institutions' own protocols. For TCRbeta analysis, collaborators shipped samples in one of three forms: frozen whole blood, isolated PBMCs, or DNA extracted from either of those sample types. Looking up the germline V gene (reference sequence) yields CDR1 LGHDT and CDR2 YNNKEL. V is cut by 6 bases and J by 1 base, and the space between the germline ends is 13 bases. Taken from cysteine to phenylalanine, the CDR3 has 15 residues. Just the 45-base CDR3 DNA is kept, in frame starting at base 1. The immunoSEQ Assay, a bias-controlled multiplex PCR, was used to amplify TCRbeta CDR3 regions from genomic DNA. In the paper's pipeline: The number of nucleated cells in each sample was estimated by amplification of reference gene primers within the assay. To quantify the absolute abundance of each unique TCRbeta CDR3 rearrangement, sequence reads were collapsed and filtered. Productive Simpson clonality was computed per sample as the square root of Simpson's diversity index over productive rearrangements. In its TCRdb copy, this immuneACCESS table keeps in-frame sequences only and misses some clones. Where compared with another copy, unresolved V genes explain less than half of these, and the others have no known cause. D and trimming were read from the DNA, whereas the V and J calls and clone size are those reported in that table. This sample is represented by around 87,000 clones; 80% to 90% of them were singletons. The ten largest clones represent approximately 9.3% of the sample.

In the case of this clone: Its antigen is currently not known. Base qualities are not at hand, and no much larger clone is one base apart.

The receptor was derived from a middle-aged man with acute or convalescent COVID-19. In this chain, TRBV3-1 (or the pseudogene TRBV3-2) is recombined with TRBJ1-5; no D gene call is confident. Sequenced sample: peripheral blood. In nucleotide form, the sequence is TGTGCCAGCAGTCACGCAGCGGCGAGCAATCAGCCCCAGCATTTT. Translated, it reads CASSHAAASNQPQHF.